This T cell receptor beta chain was sequenced during a study of T cell changes during pregnancy in multiple sclerosis. The CDR3 sequence is 13 residues long. V lost 0 bases and J 7 bases, leaving 11 bases between the germline ends. Sequencing used immunoSEQ multiplex PCR; TCRdb keeps in-frame clones, though not all of them. Among 55,000 to 75,000 clones listed, roughly 89% were seen once. The input for sequencing was peripheral blood, taken after pregnancy. This clonotype was sampled from a female donor in good health, enrolled as a control in a pregnancy study. The V gene is TRBV5-3, the J gene TRBJ2-7; the D gene is possibly TRBD1 (5 bases). TRBV5-3 is an ORF, with its function uncertain. The CDR3 protein is CARSLARDREQYF. CDR3 nucleotides: TGTGCCAGAAGCTTGGCCAGGGATCGGGAGCAGTACTTC.